This record covers a single T cell receptor beta chain. The entry originates in a study of shared clonotypes between healthy human individuals. Original processing notes: ImmunoSEQ junction-only sequences lacked quality scores, so their filtering differed. Sequenced by immunoSEQ multiplex PCR; TCRdb stores in-frame clones only, minus some. V, J and clone size derive from that table, while D and trimming were established from the DNA sequence. Among 2.5 million or so clones, around 94% were seen once, and the ten largest hold over 0.12%. Healthy HIV-negative adults with no recent acute infections or vaccinations were recruited as donors. It was into CD45RA+ naive and CD45RA-negative memory subsets that the CD4+ cells were split. This CDR3 contains 15 residues. The V and J ends lost 7 bases and 3 bases, in that order; junction bases with no gene match: 9. From germline, CDR1 is MNHNS and CDR2 SASEGT.

V gene TRBV6-1 combines with J gene TRBJ2-3, with 8 bases fitting TRBD2. The TCR originated in a man younger than 30 in good health. Material for sequencing was naive CD4+ T cells sorted from blood. Indicated subset: CD45RA+ positively selected. The CDR3 loop reads CASTSSGGNTDTQYF. The CDR3 region has the DNA TGTGCCAGCACTTCGAGCGGGGGAAATACAGATACGCAGTATTTT.